This T cell receptor (beta chain) was identified in a study of HIV-infected children after antiretroviral therapy interruption. RNA-based 3' RACE libraries used unique molecular identifiers. TCRdb passed the 3' RACE reads through MiXCR, listing each CDR3 protein once. The sample records approximately 89,000 distinct CDR3 sequences, about 7.2% being singletons. Germline CDR1 reads KGHSH; CDR2 reads LQKENI. The CDR3 has 17 residues. Trimming took off 0 bases at V and 4 bases at J, with 18 bases between the two ends. Treatment defined: PENTA 11 planned treatment interruption arm or continuous ART arm. Material: CD45RA+ CD4+ T cells from PBMCs, pooled from several time points, obtained from a donor given antiretroviral therapy, either interrupted or continuous. Subset meaning: naive CD4+ CD45RA+ CD45RO- T cells. This TCR was recovered from a pool of human donors with HIV. The chain carries TRBV18 and TRBJ1-1; D might be TRBD1 (6 bases). In DNA form, the CDR3 reads TGTGCCAGCTCACCACCGGGGATGGGGGGCTGGGGCACTGAAGCTTTCTTT. Protein sequence: CASSPPGMGGWGTEAFF.